This T cell receptor (beta chain) was sequenced for a study of OX40 agonist ivuxolimab in advanced cancers. Looking at the study overall: The drug used for patients, ivuxolimab, was an agonistic anti-OX40 (CD134) antibody. Study-wide results and limits: Expanded peripheral T cells had an undetermined antigen specificity. The average count of expanded clones was higher among CD8+ T cells than among CD4+.

The CDR3 is made up of 15 amino acids. The germline CDR1 and CDR2 sequences are SGHRS and YFSETQ. To note about this clone: Its antigen is still unknown. The junction differs from germline at one of its ends, possibly a read error.

TCRdb's table, derived via immunoSEQ multiplex PCR, lists solely in-frame clones and lacks some. The sample has approximately 76,000 clones; approximately 85% are singletons. The sample here was CD4+ or CD8+ T cells sorted from blood, taken in a trial of the OX40 agonist ivuxolimab. The clonotype originates from an adult with an advanced solid tumor such as melanoma, head and neck, liver or kidney cancer. This chain joins TRBV5-1 and TRBJ2-7, with 7 positions matching TRBD2. DNA of the CDR3: TGTGCCAGCAGCTACACTAGCGCAAGCTCCTACGAGCAGTACTTC. Translated: CASSYTSASSYEQYF.